This entry features one T cell receptor (beta chain) sequence. Its antigen is still unknown. This record comes from a study of T-cell memory formation after mild COVID-19. Study context: TCR clusters largely stayed donor specific.

5'RACE primed at constant segments yielded TCR alpha and TCR beta cDNA libraries bearing sample barcodes and UMIs. TCRdb re-derived calls from the 5' RACE reads in MiXCR, one entry per CDR3 protein. The sample holds about 290,000 distinct CDR3 sequences; over 15% are singletons and the top ten take under 30%. The V and J ends lost 3 bases and 1 base respectively, with 9 bases between them. Germline V CDR1 and CDR2: SNHLY, FYNNEI. There are 15 residues in the CDR3. Study findings and constraints: Clones that got smaller from day 15 to 85 had even CD4/CD8, while clones growing later tipped toward CD4+.

The gene calls are TRBV2 and TRBJ2-2, with D perhaps TRBD1 or TRBD2 (5 bases each). The sample taken for sequencing was PBMCs or a T cell subset sorted from them (not recorded which). The receptor comes from a man aged 18 to 30 who had mild COVID-19 (a few samples of this study predate the infection). Cell type and time point are not known. CDR3 region: CASSDPGRNTGELFF. Here the CDR3 DNA reads TGTGCCAGCAGTGACCCGGGACGGAACACCGGGGAGCTGTTTTTT.